Listed below are T cell receptor beta chains from one sample, sequenced in a study of blood T cell repertoires in COVID-19. The protocol was immunoSEQ multiplex PCR, while the TCRdb copy is restricted to in-frame clones and leaves out a portion. Of roughly 120,000 clones listed, 84% were seen once; the top ten hold approximately 8.1%. Sequencing was performed on peripheral blood. These TCRs come from a woman between 40 and 50 years old with acute or convalescent COVID-19. Each CDR3 is given with its conserved first and last residue. Each record gives: CDR3 DNA, CDR3 protein, clone size, J gene, D gene, V gene. The D gene is left open where the match is weak. The size entry is marked missing in some rows and otherwise reads once, few, many or a size class.

CDR3nt: TGTGCCAGCAGTTACTCGAGCGTACTCGACACTGAAGCTTTCTTT; CDR3aa: CASSYSSVLDTEAFF; abundance: NA; j_gene: TRBJ1-1; d_gene: NA; v_gene: TRBV6-5
CDR3nt: TGTGCCAGCAGCGTTGATGCGGAGACCCAGTACTTC; CDR3aa: CASSVDAETQYF; abundance: NA; j_gene: TRBJ2-5; d_gene: NA; v_gene: TRBV9
CDR3nt: TGTGCCAGCAGCCGTGGGCAGGGAAATGAAAAACTGTTTTTT; CDR3aa: CASSRGQGNEKLFF; abundance: few; j_gene: TRBJ1-4; d_gene: NA; v_gene: TRBV7-9
CDR3nt: TGTGCCAGCTCCGGGACAGGGAGTAATCAGCCCCAGCATTTT; CDR3aa: CASSGTGSNQPQHF; abundance: NA; j_gene: TRBJ1-5; d_gene: TRBD1; v_gene: TRBV18
CDR3nt: TGCAGCGTTGAAGATCCCGATGAGCAGTTCTTC; CDR3aa: CSVEDPDEQFF; abundance: NA; j_gene: TRBJ2-1; d_gene: NA; v_gene: TRBV29-1
CDR3nt: TGTGCCAGCTCACCTGGGGGAGGCGAAAAACTGTTTTTT; CDR3aa: CASSPGGGEKLFF; abundance: NA; j_gene: TRBJ1-4; d_gene: NA; v_gene: TRBV18
CDR3nt: TGTGCCAGCAGTGCCGGGACAGGGCACACAGATACGCAGTATTTT; CDR3aa: CASSAGTGHTDTQYF; abundance: NA; j_gene: TRBJ2-3; d_gene: TRBD1; v_gene: TRBV6-4
CDR3nt: TGCGCCAGCAGCTTTGGCTCAGGGGGTTATTCAGATACGCAGTATTTT; CDR3aa: CASSFGSGGYSDTQYF; abundance: NA; j_gene: TRBJ2-3; d_gene: TRBD1; v_gene: TRBV5-1
CDR3nt: TGTGCCAGCAGCTCCGGACAGCTAGCTAACTATGGCTACACCTTC; CDR3aa: CASSSGQLANYGYTF; abundance: NA; j_gene: TRBJ1-2; d_gene: NA; v_gene: TRBV11-2
CDR3nt: TGCAGTGCTAGTCAGGGCGGCGGAAACACCATATATTTT; CDR3aa: CSASQGGGNTIYF; abundance: NA; j_gene: TRBJ1-3; d_gene: NA; v_gene: TRBV20-1
CDR3nt: TGCGCCCGCAGCTTGGGGGGGGGCAATCAGCCCCAGCATTTT; CDR3aa: CARSLGGGNQPQHF; abundance: NA; j_gene: TRBJ1-5; d_gene: NA; v_gene: TRBV5-1
CDR3nt: TGTGCCATCAGCCAGGGGGCGGGAAACACCATATATTTT; CDR3aa: CAISQGAGNTIYF; abundance: NA; j_gene: TRBJ1-3; d_gene: TRBD1; v_gene: TRBV10-3
CDR3nt: TGTGCCACCAGTGATCTGGGGGGAGGGGGCACAGATACGCAGTATTTT; CDR3aa: CATSDLGGGGTDTQYF; abundance: NA; j_gene: TRBJ2-3; d_gene: TRBD2; v_gene: TRBV24-1
CDR3nt: TGTGCCATCAAAACCCAGGGGTACTCTGGAAACACCATATATTTT; CDR3aa: CAIKTQGYSGNTIYF; abundance: NA; j_gene: TRBJ1-3; d_gene: NA; v_gene: TRBV7-2
CDR3nt: TGTGCCAGCAGCGTAACCGCCGGGACTGGAAATGAGCAGTTCTTC; CDR3aa: CASSVTAGTGNEQFF; abundance: NA; j_gene: TRBJ2-1; d_gene: NA; v_gene: TRBV9
CDR3nt: TGTGCCAGCAGCTTGGGACAGATTAACTCTGGAAACACCATATATTTT; CDR3aa: CASSLGQINSGNTIYF; abundance: NA; j_gene: TRBJ1-3; d_gene: TRBD1; v_gene: TRBV7-2
CDR3nt: TGTGCCAGCTCACTATCGGGGAACACTGAAGCTTTCTTT; CDR3aa: CASSLSGNTEAFF; abundance: NA; j_gene: TRBJ1-1; d_gene: NA; v_gene: TRBV18
CDR3nt: TGTGCCAGCAGTTTATCTTCCTATCTTGGCGGGGAGCTGTTTTTT; CDR3aa: CASSLSSYLGGELFF; abundance: few; j_gene: TRBJ2-2; d_gene: NA; v_gene: TRBV27
CDR3nt: TGCGCCAGCAGCTTGTGGGGACAGGGGACGCGGAGCACTGAAGCTTTCTTT; CDR3aa: CASSLWGQGTRSTEAFF; abundance: few; j_gene: TRBJ1-1; d_gene: TRBD1; v_gene: TRBV5-1
CDR3nt: TGTGCCAGCAGCCGCGGCGCGGTCGGGGAGCTGTTTTTT; CDR3aa: CASSRGAVGELFF; abundance: NA; j_gene: TRBJ2-2; d_gene: NA; v_gene: TRBV3-1/TRBV3-2
CDR3nt: TGTGCCAGCAGCACCCAGGGTTACGAGCAGTACTTC; CDR3aa: CASSTQGYEQYF; abundance: NA; j_gene: TRBJ2-7; d_gene: NA; v_gene: TRBV7-2
CDR3nt: TGTGCCAGCAGTTACTCCCGGACGGGGGGTAACTATGGCTACACCTTC; CDR3aa: CASSYSRTGGNYGYTF; abundance: NA; j_gene: TRBJ1-2; d_gene: NA; v_gene: TRBV6-5
CDR3nt: TGTGCCAGCAGACGTCTACCGGGACTAGCGGGTGTGAATGAGCAGTTCTTC; CDR3aa: CASRRLPGLAGVNEQFF; abundance: NA; j_gene: TRBJ2-1; d_gene: TRBD2; v_gene: TRBV27
CDR3nt: TGTGCCAGTACCTCCATGAGCTCCTATAATTCACCCCTCCACTTT; CDR3aa: CASTSMSSYNSPLHF; abundance: NA; j_gene: TRBJ1-6; d_gene: NA; v_gene: TRBV19
CDR3nt: TGCGCCAGCAGCCCCGGACAGGGGGGCTTATCCGGGGAGCTGTTTTTT; CDR3aa: CASSPGQGGLSGELFF; abundance: NA; j_gene: TRBJ2-2; d_gene: TRBD1; v_gene: TRBV4-1
CDR3nt: TGTGCCAGCAGTTATTACTCCGGGACAGGGGAGTATGGCTACACCTTC; CDR3aa: CASSYYSGTGEYGYTF; abundance: few; j_gene: TRBJ1-2; d_gene: TRBD1; v_gene: TRBV6-2/TRBV6-3
CDR3nt: TGTGCCAGCAGCAGGGACAGGGGTGGAAAACTGTTTTTT; CDR3aa: CASSRDRGGKLFF; abundance: NA; j_gene: TRBJ1-4; d_gene: TRBD1; v_gene: TRBV12-3/TRBV12-4
CDR3nt: TGTGCCAGCAGCTTTCGCAGGGTGAACACTGAAGCTTTCTTT; CDR3aa: CASSFRRVNTEAFF; abundance: NA; j_gene: TRBJ1-1; d_gene: NA; v_gene: TRBV5-8
CDR3nt: TGTGCCAGTACCGTTGACAGGACCGGGGAGCTGTTTTTT; CDR3aa: CASTVDRTGELFF; abundance: NA; j_gene: TRBJ2-2; d_gene: NA; v_gene: TRBV19
CDR3nt: TGTGCCAGCAGCCGTCCAGGGGGCGCAGGAAACACCATATATTTT; CDR3aa: CASSRPGGAGNTIYF; abundance: once; j_gene: TRBJ1-3; d_gene: TRBD1; v_gene: TRBV5-4
CDR3nt: TGTGCCAGCAGCTTAGCATCACAGGTTGAAGCTTTCTTT; CDR3aa: CASSLASQVEAFF; abundance: NA; j_gene: TRBJ1-1; d_gene: NA; v_gene: TRBV7-2
CDR3nt: TGTGCCAGTCGCCTAGCGGGGGGGCCGGCCGGGGAGCTGTTTTTT; CDR3aa: CASRLAGGPAGELFF; abundance: NA; j_gene: TRBJ2-2; d_gene: TRBD2; v_gene: TRBV19
CDR3nt: TGTGCCAGCAGCCAGACAGGAACCGACTATGGCTACACCTTC; CDR3aa: CASSQTGTDYGYTF; abundance: NA; j_gene: TRBJ1-2; d_gene: NA; v_gene: TRBV3-1/TRBV3-2
CDR3nt: TGTGCCAGCAGTTATTACAGGGCAAGCAATCAGCCCCAGCATTTT; CDR3aa: CASSYYRASNQPQHF; abundance: NA; j_gene: TRBJ1-5; d_gene: NA; v_gene: TRBV6-2/TRBV6-3
CDR3nt: TGCGCCAGCAGCTTGGGACTAGCGGGGGGTAGTGAGCAGTTCTTC; CDR3aa: CASSLGLAGGSEQFF; abundance: NA; j_gene: TRBJ2-1; d_gene: TRBD2; v_gene: TRBV5-1
CDR3nt: TGTGCCATCAGTGTTGAGGGTTACGAGCAGTACTTC; CDR3aa: CAISVEGYEQYF; abundance: NA; j_gene: TRBJ2-7; d_gene: NA; v_gene: TRBV10-3
CDR3nt: TGTGCCAGCAGCTTAGATACAGTCCAAGAGACCCAGTACTTC; CDR3aa: CASSLDTVQETQYF; abundance: NA; j_gene: TRBJ2-5; d_gene: NA; v_gene: TRBV7-9
CDR3nt: TGTGCCAGCAGCCTTGACAGGGTCCCCTCCACTGAAGCTTTCTTT; CDR3aa: CASSLDRVPSTEAFF; abundance: once; j_gene: TRBJ1-1; d_gene: TRBD1; v_gene: TRBV7-3
CDR3nt: TGTGCCAGCAGTCCGGACAGGAATCAGCCCCAGCATTTT; CDR3aa: CASSPDRNQPQHF; abundance: NA; j_gene: TRBJ1-5; d_gene: TRBD1; v_gene: TRBV12-3/TRBV12-4
CDR3nt: TGTGCCACCGGGACAGGGTCACACTCTGGGGCCAACGTCCTGACTTTC; CDR3aa: CATGTGSHSGANVLTF; abundance: NA; j_gene: TRBJ2-6; d_gene: TRBD1; v_gene: TRBV19
CDR3nt: TGTGCCAGCAACAGTAACAATGAGCAGTTCTTC; CDR3aa: CASNSNNEQFF; abundance: NA; j_gene: TRBJ2-1; d_gene: NA; v_gene: TRBV7-9
CDR3nt: TGTGCCAGCAGTACGACGGGGTCGGGCTACACCTTC; CDR3aa: CASSTTGSGYTF; abundance: NA; j_gene: TRBJ1-2; d_gene: NA; v_gene: TRBV3-1/TRBV3-2
CDR3nt: TGTGCCAGTAGTCCTAACAGGGGGAACATTCAGTACTTC; CDR3aa: CASSPNRGNIQYF; abundance: once; j_gene: TRBJ2-4; d_gene: TRBD1; v_gene: TRBV19
CDR3nt: TGTGCCAGCACCCGCGGGGTTGGGGCTTTCTTT; CDR3aa: CASTRGVGAFF; abundance: NA; j_gene: TRBJ1-1; d_gene: NA; v_gene: TRBV2
CDR3nt: TGTGCCAGCAGCTCGCCTTCAGGATCGAACACCGGGGAGCTGTTTTTT; CDR3aa: CASSSPSGSNTGELFF; abundance: once; j_gene: TRBJ2-2; d_gene: NA; v_gene: TRBV11-2